The present T cell receptor (beta chain) was sequenced within a study of immune evolution from preneoplasia to lung adenocarcinoma. Each case's diagnosis was confirmed by two pathologists on H&E. TCRdb's copy holds only in-frame clones and misses some; the assay was immunoSEQ multiplex PCR. Among around 25,000 clones listed, around 70% were seen once. Comment on this clone: Additional DNA sequences in this sample encode the identical CDR3.

The sample comprised FFPE invasive lung adenocarcinoma tissue. This receptor was obtained from a person between 55 and 69 years old with invasive lung adenocarcinoma. Some clones in this sample may be carry-over from other donors' samples.

CDR3 loop: CASSPTGTGRQPQHF. The CDR3 nucleotides read TGTGCCAGCAGCCCCACCGGGACAGGGAGACAGCCCCAGCATTTT. This chain links TRBV6-1 with TRBJ1-5; 9 positions agree with TRBD1. Trimming took 6 bases from V and 7 from J; bases not matched to a gene: 10. This CDR3 comprises 15 residues. Germline V gene sequence: CDR1 MNHNS, CDR2 SASEGT.